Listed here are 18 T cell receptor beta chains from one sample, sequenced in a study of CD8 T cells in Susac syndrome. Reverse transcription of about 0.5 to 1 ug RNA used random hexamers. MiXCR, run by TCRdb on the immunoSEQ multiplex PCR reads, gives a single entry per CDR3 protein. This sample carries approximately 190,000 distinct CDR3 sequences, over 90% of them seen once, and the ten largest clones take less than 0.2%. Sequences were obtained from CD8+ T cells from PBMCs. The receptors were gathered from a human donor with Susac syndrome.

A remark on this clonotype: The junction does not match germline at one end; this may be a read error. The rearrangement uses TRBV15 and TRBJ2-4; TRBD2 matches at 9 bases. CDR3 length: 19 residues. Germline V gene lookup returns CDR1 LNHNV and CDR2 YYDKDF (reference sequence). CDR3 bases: TGTGTCACCAGCAGAGAAGTAGCGGGGGTACCGAGGAGCAAAAACATTCAGTACTTC. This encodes CVTSREVAGVPRSKNIQYF.

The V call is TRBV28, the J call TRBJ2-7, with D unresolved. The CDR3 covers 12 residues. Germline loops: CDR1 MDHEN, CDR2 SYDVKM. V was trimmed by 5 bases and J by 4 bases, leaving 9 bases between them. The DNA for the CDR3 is TGTGCCAGCAGTACAGCCGCTTACGAGCAGTACTTC. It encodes CASSTAAYEQYF. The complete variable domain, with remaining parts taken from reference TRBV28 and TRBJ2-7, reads DVKVTQSSRYLVKRTGEKVFLECVQDMDHENMFWYRQDPGLGLRLIYFSYDVKMKEKGDIPEGYSVSREKKERFSLILESASTNQTSMYLCASSTAAYEQYFGPGTRLTVT.

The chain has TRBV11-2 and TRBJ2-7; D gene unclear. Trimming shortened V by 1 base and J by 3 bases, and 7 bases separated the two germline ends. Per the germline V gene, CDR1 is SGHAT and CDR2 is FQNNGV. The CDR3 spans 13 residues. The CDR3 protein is CASSLVSNYEQYF. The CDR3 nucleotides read TGTGCCAGCAGCTTAGTCTCGAACTACGAGCAGTACTTC.

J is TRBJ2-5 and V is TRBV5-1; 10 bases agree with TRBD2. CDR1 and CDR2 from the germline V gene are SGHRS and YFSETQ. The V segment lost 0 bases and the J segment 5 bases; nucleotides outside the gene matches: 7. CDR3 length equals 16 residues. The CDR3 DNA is TGCGCCAGCAGCTTGGCCAGCGGGGGGGCCGAGGAGACCCAGTACTTC. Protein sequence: CASSLASGGAEETQYF.

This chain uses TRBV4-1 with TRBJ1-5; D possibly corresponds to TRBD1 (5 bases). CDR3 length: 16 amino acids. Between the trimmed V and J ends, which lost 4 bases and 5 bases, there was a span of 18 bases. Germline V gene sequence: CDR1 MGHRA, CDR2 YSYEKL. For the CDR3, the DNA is TGCGCCAGCAGCCCCTATGACCGCGGGACGTATCAGCCCCAGCATTTT. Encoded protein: CASSPYDRGTYQPQHF.

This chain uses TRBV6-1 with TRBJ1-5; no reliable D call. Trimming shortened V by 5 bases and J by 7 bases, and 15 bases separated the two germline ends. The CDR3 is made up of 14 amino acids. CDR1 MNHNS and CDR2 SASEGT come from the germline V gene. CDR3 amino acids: CASSTLGPGQPQHF. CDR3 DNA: TGTGCCAGCAGTACCCTAGGACCGGGGCAGCCCCAGCATTTT.

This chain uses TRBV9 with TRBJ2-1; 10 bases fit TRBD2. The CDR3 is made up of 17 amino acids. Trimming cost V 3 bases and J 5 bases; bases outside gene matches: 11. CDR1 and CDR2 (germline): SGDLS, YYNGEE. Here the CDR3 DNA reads TGTGCCAGCAGCGCCAACCCTAGCGGGAGAACACACAATGAGCAGTTCTTC. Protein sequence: CASSANPSGRTHNEQFF.

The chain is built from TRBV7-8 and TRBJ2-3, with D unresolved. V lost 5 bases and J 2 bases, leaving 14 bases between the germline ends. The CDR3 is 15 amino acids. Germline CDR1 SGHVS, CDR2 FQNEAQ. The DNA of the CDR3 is TGTGCCAGCAGCCCTACCGAAGGGCTCACAGATACGCAGTATTTT. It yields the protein CASSPTEGLTDTQYF.

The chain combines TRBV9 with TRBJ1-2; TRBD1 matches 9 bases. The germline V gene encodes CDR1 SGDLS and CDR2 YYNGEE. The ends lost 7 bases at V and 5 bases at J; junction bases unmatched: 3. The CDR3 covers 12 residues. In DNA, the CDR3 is TGTGCCAGCGGGGGGACAGGGTATGGCTACACCTTC. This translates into CASGGTGYGYTF.

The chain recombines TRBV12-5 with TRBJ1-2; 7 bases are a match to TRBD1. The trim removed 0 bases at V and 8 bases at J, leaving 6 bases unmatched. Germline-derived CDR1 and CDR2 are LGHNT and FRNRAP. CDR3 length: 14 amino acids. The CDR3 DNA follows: TGTGCTAGTGGTTTGGTAAGGGGGCGCGGAGGCTACACCTTC. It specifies CASGLVRGRGGYTF.

The CDR3 loop reads CAWRDRVLNTEAFF. CDR3 coding DNA: TGTGCCTGGAGAGACAGGGTTTTGAACACTGAAGCTTTCTTT. The gene calls are TRBV30 and TRBJ1-1; 7 bases are shared with TRBD1. V shed 3 bases, J shed 0 bases, and the junction held 4 bases outside the gene matches. This CDR3 region has 14 residues. Germline assignment: CDR1 GTSNPN and CDR2 SVGIG (reference sequence). The full variable domain, its missing parts supplied by reference TRBV30 and TRBJ1-1, is SQTIHQWPATLVQPVGSPLSLECTVEGTSNPNLYWYRQAAGRGLQLLFYSVGIGQISSEVPQNLSASRPQDRQFILSSKKLLLSDSGFYLCAWRDRVLNTEAFFGQGTRLTVV.

DNA for the CDR3: TGCGCCAGCAGCTTAGAGGGAGGCACCGGGGAGCTGTTTTTT. This encodes CASSLEGGTGELFF. The genes are TRBV5-1 and TRBJ2-2; TRBD2 is a possible D gene (6 bases). Germline values: CDR1 SGHRS, CDR2 YFSETQ. Trimming took 2 bases from V and 4 from J, leaving 9 bases between them. The CDR3 runs to 14 residues. Variable domain in full (rest from reference TRBV5-1 and TRBJ2-2): KAGVTQTPRYLIKTRGQQVTLSCSPISGHRSVSWYQQTPGQGLQFLFEYFSETQRNKGNFPGRFSGRQFSNSRSEMNVSTLELGDSALYLCASSLEGGTGELFFGEGSRLTVL.

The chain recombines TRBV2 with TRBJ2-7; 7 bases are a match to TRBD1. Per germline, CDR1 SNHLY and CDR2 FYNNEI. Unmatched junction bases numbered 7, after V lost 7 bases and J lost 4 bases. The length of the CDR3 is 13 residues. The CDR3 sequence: CASTTGKAYEQYF. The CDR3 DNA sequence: TGTGCCAGCACGACAGGGAAGGCGTACGAGCAGTACTTC.

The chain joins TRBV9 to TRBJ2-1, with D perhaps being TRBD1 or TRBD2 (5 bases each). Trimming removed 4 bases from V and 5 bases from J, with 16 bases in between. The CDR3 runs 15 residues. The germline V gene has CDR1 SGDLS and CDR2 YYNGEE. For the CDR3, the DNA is TGTGCCAGCAGCCTAGGGGACCGGCCGGACAATGAGCAGTTCTTC. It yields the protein CASSLGDRPDNEQFF.

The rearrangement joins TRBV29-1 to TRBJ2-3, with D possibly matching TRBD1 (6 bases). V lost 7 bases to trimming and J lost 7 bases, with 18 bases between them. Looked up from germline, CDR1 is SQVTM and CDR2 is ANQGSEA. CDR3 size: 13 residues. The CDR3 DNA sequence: TGCAGCGGACAATCCGCAGGGACAAATACGCAGTATTTT. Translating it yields CSGQSAGTNTQYF.

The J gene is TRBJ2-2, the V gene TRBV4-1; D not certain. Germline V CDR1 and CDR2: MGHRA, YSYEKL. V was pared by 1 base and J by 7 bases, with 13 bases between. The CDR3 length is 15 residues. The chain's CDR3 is CASSQGSAPHGELFF. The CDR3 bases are TGCGCCAGCAGCCAAGGTTCGGCGCCCCACGGGGAGCTGTTTTTT.

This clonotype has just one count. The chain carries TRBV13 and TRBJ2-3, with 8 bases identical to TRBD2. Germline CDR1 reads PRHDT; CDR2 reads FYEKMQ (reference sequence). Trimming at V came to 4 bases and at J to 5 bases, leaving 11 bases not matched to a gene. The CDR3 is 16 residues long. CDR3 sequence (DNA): TGTGCCAGCAGCTCCTCCCGGGGACTAGTCGGAGATACGCAGTATTTT. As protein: CASSSSRGLVGDTQYF.

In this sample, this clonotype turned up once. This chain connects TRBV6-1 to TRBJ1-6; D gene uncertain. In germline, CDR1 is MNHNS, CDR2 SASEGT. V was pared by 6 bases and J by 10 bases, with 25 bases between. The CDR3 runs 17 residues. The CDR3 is CASSLQPGAGTGSPLHF. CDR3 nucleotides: TGTGCCAGCAGCCTCCAACCGGGCGCGGGAACCGGGTCACCCCTCCACTTT.